A single sample is the source of the 22 T cell receptor beta chains below, sequenced in a study of T cells after yellow fever vaccination. TCRdb re-called the 5' RACE reads with MiXCR, one entry per CDR3 protein. The data hold under 500,000 distinct CDR3 sequences, with 15% to 20% observed a single time. The specimen comprised PBMCs, sampled before the yellow fever booster vaccination. The receptors derive from a man aged 18 to 30 who received the YFV17D yellow fever vaccine.

This clonotype has only a few counts. This chain uses TRBV12-3 or TRBV12-4 with TRBJ2-1, with no clear D. V lost 8 bases and J 2 bases, leaving 7 bases between the germline ends. The CDR3 runs to 12 residues. The CDR3 here is CASGVTYNEQFF. The CDR3 coding sequence is TGTGCCAGCGGGGTTACCTACAATGAGCAGTTCTTC.

The chain joins TRBV24-1 to TRBJ2-5; TRBD1 matches at 9 bases. There are 16 residues in the CDR3. The germline V gene has CDR1 KGHDR and CDR2 SFDVKD. After removal of 9 bases from V and 0 bases from J, the junction contained 10 bases not matched to a gene. The DNA of the CDR3 is TGTGCCACCGGCACCCCGGGACAGGGTTACCAAGAGACCCAGTACTTC. Encoded protein: CATGTPGQGYQETQYF.

CDR3 nucleotides: TGCAGTGCCATGACAGGCGCGGGCTCCTACGAGCAGTACGTC. It translates to CSAMTGAGSYEQYV. The chain has TRBV20-1 and TRBJ2-7, with D possibly TRBD1 on 6 matching bases. CDR3 length: 14 residues. V dropped 6 bases and J dropped 0 bases, with 15 bases sitting between them. Per germline, CDR1 DFQATT and CDR2 SNEGSKA (reference sequence).

This clonotype has only one observation. The rearrangement uses TRBV4-3 and TRBJ1-5; D unclear. The CDR3 covers 15 residues. Trimming cost V 4 bases and J 0 bases, with 10 bases left between them. Germline V lookup: CDR1 LGHNA, CDR2 YSLEER. In DNA form, the CDR3 reads TGCGCCAGCAGCCCGCAGCCGGATAGCAATCAGCCCCAGCATTTT. It codes for CASSPQPDSNQPQHF.

This clonotype was recorded once. The chain uses TRBV10-3 and TRBJ1-1; D is perhaps TRBD1 (6 bases). Looked up from germline, CDR1 is ENHRY and CDR2 is SYGVKD. Trimming stripped 8 bases from V and 0 bases from J, with 13 bases between. The CDR3 runs to 14 residues. The DNA for the CDR3 is TGTGCCATCTTCGGGGGGCCGATGAACACTGAAGCTTTCTTT. Its protein is CAIFGGPMNTEAFF.

The V gene is TRBV20-1, the J gene TRBJ1-4; D is unresolved. This CDR3 is 13 amino acids long. Germline V gene lookup returns CDR1 DFQATT and CDR2 SNEGSKA (reference sequence). The V end was cut by 3 bases, the J end by 6 bases, with 11 bases between. CDR3 bases: TGCAGTGCTAGGTCCCCCGGGGATGAAAAACTGTTTTTT. This codes for CSARSPGDEKLFF.

The gene calls are TRBV11-2 and TRBJ1-5; possible D gene TRBD1, 6 bases. Germline-derived CDR1 and CDR2 are SGHAT and FQNNGV. V lost 1 base to trimming and J lost 5 bases, with 9 bases between them. The CDR3 is 14 residues long. CDR3 DNA sequence: TGTGCCAGCAGCTTAGCAGGGGCCGATCAGCCCCAGCATTTT. The encoded protein is CASSLAGADQPQHF.

The chain recombines TRBV2 with TRBJ1-1; D is undetermined. The CDR3 runs 13 residues. V dropped 5 bases and J dropped 1 base, with 8 bases sitting between them. CDR1 and CDR2 (germline): SNHLY, FYNNEI. CDR3 amino acids: CASSSQKNTEAFF. CDR3 nucleotides: TGTGCCAGCAGTTCACAGAAGAACACTGAAGCTTTCTTT.

The J gene is TRBJ2-3, the V gene TRBV5-1; TRBD2 is a possible D gene (6 bases). CDR1 and CDR2 from the germline V gene are SGHRS and YFSETQ. CDR3 length equals 13 residues. The V gene lost 1 base and the J gene lost 6 bases, with 9 bases spanning the gap. The CDR3 here is CASSLQAGDTQYF. CDR3 coding DNA: TGCGCCAGCAGCTTGCAGGCGGGGGATACGCAGTATTTT.

The chain recombines TRBV7-9 with TRBJ2-3; 9 bases are a match to TRBD1. Trimming removed 6 bases from V and 1 base from J; junction bases left unmatched: 5. The germline CDR1 and CDR2 sequences are SEHNR and FQNEAQ (reference sequence). The length of the CDR3 is 15 residues. The CDR3 nucleotides are TGTGCCAGCAGTCCAACAGGGGGCGGCACAGATACGCAGTATTTT. Translating it yields CASSPTGGGTDTQYF.

This clonotype has a count of ten or more. V is TRBV5-1 and J is TRBJ2-3; D ambiguous. Germline-derived CDR1 and CDR2 are SGHRS and YFSETQ. CDR3 size: 14 residues. Trimming shortened V by 0 bases and J by 2 bases, and 7 bases separated the two germline ends. In DNA, the CDR3 is TGCGCCAGCAGCTTGGGTCAGACCACAGATACGCAGTATTTT. Translated: CASSLGQTTDTQYF.

There are a few counts of this clonotype. The chain employs TRBV9 and TRBJ2-7; TRBD1 agrees at 7 bases. V lost 4 bases and J lost 0; bases outside the gene matches: 10. Germline-derived CDR1 and CDR2 are SGDLS and YYNGEE. The CDR3 is 16 residues long. This chain's CDR3 is CASSPDRDRASYEQYF. The CDR3 DNA sequence: TGTGCCAGCAGCCCGGATCGAGACAGGGCCTCCTACGAGCAGTACTTC.

The chain carries TRBV11-2 and TRBJ1-1, with D possibly TRBD1 on 5 matching bases. The CDR3 extends over 15 amino acids. The germline V and J ends were trimmed by 6 bases and 1 base, with 15 bases remaining between them. Germline CDR1 reads SGHAT; CDR2 reads FQNNGV. The DNA of the CDR3 is TGTGCCAGCAGAGAAACCGGGGCTTGGAACACTGAAGCTTTCTTT. Amino acid sequence: CASRETGAWNTEAFF.

A few counts support this clonotype. This chain joins TRBV5-1 and TRBJ1-2; weak D call: TRBD1 (5 bases). Germline V gene data show CDR1 as SGHRS and CDR2 as YFSETQ. V was trimmed by 6 bases and J by 4 bases, leaving 19 bases between them. This CDR3 has 15 amino acids. This CDR3 is CASKPGPARLYGYTF. The DNA of the CDR3 is TGCGCCAGCAAACCGGGGCCTGCTCGGCTCTATGGCTACACCTTC.

This clonotype was found a few times. The chain has TRBV2 and TRBJ2-1, with a weak D call TRBD2 (5 bases). Germline CDR1 and CDR2: SNHLY and FYNNEI. V was cut by 4 bases and J by 8 bases, with 12 bases left in between. This CDR3 is built from 13 residues. The CDR3 DNA follows: TGTGCCAGCAGTGTCCTAGCTATTTATGAGCAGTTCTTC. Residues: CASSVLAIYEQFF.

This chain joins TRBV12-3 or TRBV12-4 and TRBJ1-6, with D uncertain. Trimming stripped 6 bases from V and 3 bases from J, with 12 bases between. CDR3 length: 15 residues. CDR3 coding DNA: TGTGCCAGCAGCCGACTGCAGAACTATAATTCACCCCTCCACTTT. Its translation is CASSRLQNYNSPLHF.

This clonotype was counted a few times. The chain recombines TRBV4-1 with TRBJ1-2; weak D call: TRBD1 (5 bases). The ends were cut back, 1 base at V and 4 bases at J, with 16 bases in the middle. The CDR3 is made up of 16 amino acids. Germline-derived CDR1 and CDR2 are MGHRA and YSYEKL. CDR3 region: CASSQVGRGTGYGYTF. Here the CDR3 DNA reads TGCGCCAGCAGCCAAGTGGGACGGGGTACTGGCTATGGCTACACCTTC.

This clonotype was recorded a few times. The rearrangement joins TRBV20-1 to TRBJ2-7; 7 bases agree with TRBD2. Per germline, CDR1 DFQATT and CDR2 SNEGSKA (reference sequence). Trimming at V came to 6 bases and at J to 4 bases, leaving 9 bases not matched to a gene. The CDR3 spans 13 residues. The CDR3 loop reads CSAPGRGEYEQYV. In DNA form, the CDR3 reads TGCAGTGCGCCGGGACGGGGGGAATACGAGCAGTACGTC.

This clonotype was observed a handful of times. The chain links TRBV10-3 to TRBJ2-7, with D perhaps matching TRBD1 (6 bases). CDR3 length: 12 amino acids. Germline lookup yields CDR1 ENHRY and CDR2 SYGVKD. Trimming stripped 6 bases from V and 6 bases from J, with 12 bases between. CDR3 sequence reads: CAIRHRVFEQYV. CDR3 coding DNA: TGTGCCATCAGACACAGGGTGTTCGAGCAGTACGTC.

CDR3 protein: CASRRKTGVNYGYTF. The CDR3 region has the DNA TGTGCCAGCAGGAGGAAGACAGGAGTAAACTATGGCTACACCTTC. V gene TRBV27 combines with J gene TRBJ1-2; a weak D match, TRBD1 (6 bases). V was shortened by 6 bases and J by 2 bases, with 16 bases between the two germline ends. Germline V gives CDR1 MNHEY, CDR2 SMNVEV (reference sequence). CDR3 length: 15 amino acids.

This clonotype was seen a handful of times. The rearrangement uses TRBV7-7 and TRBJ2-5; D may match TRBD1 or TRBD2 (5 bases each). Germline CDR1 SSHAT, CDR2 FNYEAQ (reference sequence). V lost 5 bases and J 5 bases, leaving 15 bases between the germline ends. The CDR3 sequence is 14 residues long. CDR3 coding DNA: TGTGCCAGCAGCCGGAGAGGGGTTGGGGAGACCCAGTACTTC. Its translation: CASSRRGVGETQYF.

CDR3 in amino acids: CASMGSYEQYF. CDR3 sequence (DNA): TGTGCCAGCATGGGCTCCTACGAGCAGTACTTC. The rearrangement joins TRBV6-2 or TRBV6-3 to TRBJ2-7, with no clear D. Germline V gene sequence: CDR1 MNHEY, CDR2 SVGEGT. V was pared by 7 bases and J by 0 bases, with 4 bases between. CDR3 length: 11 residues.